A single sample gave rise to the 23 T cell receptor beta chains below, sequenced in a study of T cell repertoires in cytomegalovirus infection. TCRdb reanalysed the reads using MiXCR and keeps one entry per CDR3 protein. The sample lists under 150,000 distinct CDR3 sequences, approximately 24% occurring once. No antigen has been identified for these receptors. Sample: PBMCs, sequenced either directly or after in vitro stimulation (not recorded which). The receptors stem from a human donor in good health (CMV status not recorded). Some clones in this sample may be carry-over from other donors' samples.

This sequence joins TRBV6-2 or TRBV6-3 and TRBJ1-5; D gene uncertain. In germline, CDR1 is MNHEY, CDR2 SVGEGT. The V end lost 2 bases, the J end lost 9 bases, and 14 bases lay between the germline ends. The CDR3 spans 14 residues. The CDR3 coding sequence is TGTGCCAGCAGTTACGGTACTGCTACGCGGCCCCAGCATTTT. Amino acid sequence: CASSYGTATRPQHF.

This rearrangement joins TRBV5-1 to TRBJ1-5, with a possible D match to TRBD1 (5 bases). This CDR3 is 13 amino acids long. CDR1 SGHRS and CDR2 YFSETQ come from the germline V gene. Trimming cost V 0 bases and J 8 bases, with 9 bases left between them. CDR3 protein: CASSLAGGEPQHF. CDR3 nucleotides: TGCGCCAGCAGCTTGGCCGGGGGGGAGCCCCAGCATTTT.

For the CDR3, the DNA is TGCAGTGCTAGAGATCTGGGCACAGATACGCAGTATTTT. Amino acid sequence: CSARDLGTDTQYF. The gene calls are TRBV20-1 and TRBJ2-3; D unresolved. V lost 0 bases and J 1 base, leaving 5 bases between the germline ends. This CDR3 region has 13 residues. Germline lookup yields CDR1 DFQATT and CDR2 SNEGSKA (reference sequence).

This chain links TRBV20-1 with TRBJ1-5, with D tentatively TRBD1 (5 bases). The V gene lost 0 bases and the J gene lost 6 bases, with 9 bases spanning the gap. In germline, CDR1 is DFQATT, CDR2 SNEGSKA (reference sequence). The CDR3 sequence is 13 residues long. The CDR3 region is CSARDRAFQPQHF. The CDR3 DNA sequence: TGCAGTGCTAGAGACAGGGCGTTTCAGCCCCAGCATTTT.

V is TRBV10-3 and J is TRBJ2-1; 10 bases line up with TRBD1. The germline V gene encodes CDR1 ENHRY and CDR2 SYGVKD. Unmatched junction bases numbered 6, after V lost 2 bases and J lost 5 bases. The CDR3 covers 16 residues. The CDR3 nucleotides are TGTGCCATCAGTGAGCGAGCCGGGACAGGGGACAATGAGCAGTTCTTC. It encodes CAISERAGTGDNEQFF.

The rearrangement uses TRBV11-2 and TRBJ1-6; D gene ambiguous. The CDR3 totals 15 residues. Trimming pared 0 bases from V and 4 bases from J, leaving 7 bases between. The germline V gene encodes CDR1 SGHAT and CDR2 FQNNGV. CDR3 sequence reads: CASSLDGVYNSPLHF. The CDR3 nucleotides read TGTGCCAGCAGCTTAGATGGGGTATATAATTCACCCCTCCACTTT.

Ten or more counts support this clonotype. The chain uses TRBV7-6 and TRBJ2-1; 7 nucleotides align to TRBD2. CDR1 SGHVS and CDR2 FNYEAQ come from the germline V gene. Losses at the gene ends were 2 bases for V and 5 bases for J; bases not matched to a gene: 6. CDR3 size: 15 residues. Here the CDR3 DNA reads TGTGCCAGCAGCTTATTACCTAGCGGAGACAATGAGCAGTTCTTC. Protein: CASSLLPSGDNEQFF.

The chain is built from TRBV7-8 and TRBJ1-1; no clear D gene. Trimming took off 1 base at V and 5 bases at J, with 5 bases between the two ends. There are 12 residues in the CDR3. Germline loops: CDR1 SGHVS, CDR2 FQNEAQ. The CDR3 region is CASSLVRTEAFF. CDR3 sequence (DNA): TGTGCCAGCAGCTTAGTGAGGACTGAAGCTTTCTTT.

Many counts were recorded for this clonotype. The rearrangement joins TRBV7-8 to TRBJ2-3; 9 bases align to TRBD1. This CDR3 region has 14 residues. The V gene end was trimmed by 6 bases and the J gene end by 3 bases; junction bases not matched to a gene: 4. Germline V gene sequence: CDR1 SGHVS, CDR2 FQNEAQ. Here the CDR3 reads CASSSGQGTDTQYF. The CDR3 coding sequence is TGTGCCAGCAGTTCCGGACAGGGGACAGATACGCAGTATTTT.

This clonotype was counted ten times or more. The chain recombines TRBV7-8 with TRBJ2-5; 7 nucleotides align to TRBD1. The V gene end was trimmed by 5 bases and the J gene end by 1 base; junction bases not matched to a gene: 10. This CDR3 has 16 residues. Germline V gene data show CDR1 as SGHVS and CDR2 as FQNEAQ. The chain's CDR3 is CASSLTWTGGQETQYF. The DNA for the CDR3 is TGTGCCAGCAGCCTAACTTGGACAGGCGGCCAAGAGACCCAGTACTTC.

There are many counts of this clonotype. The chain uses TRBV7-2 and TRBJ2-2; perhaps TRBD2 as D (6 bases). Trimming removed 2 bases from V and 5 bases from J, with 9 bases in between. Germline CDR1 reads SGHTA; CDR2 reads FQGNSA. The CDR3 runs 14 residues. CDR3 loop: CASSLPGRTGELFF. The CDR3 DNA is TGTGCCAGCAGCTTACCGGGGAGGACCGGGGAGCTGTTTTTT.

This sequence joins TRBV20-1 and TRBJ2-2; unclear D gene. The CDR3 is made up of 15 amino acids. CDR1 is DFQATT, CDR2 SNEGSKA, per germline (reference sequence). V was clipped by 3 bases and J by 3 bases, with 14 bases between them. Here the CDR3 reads CSARASRSYTGELFF. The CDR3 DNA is TGCAGTGCTAGGGCGAGCAGAAGCTACACCGGGGAGCTGTTTTTT.

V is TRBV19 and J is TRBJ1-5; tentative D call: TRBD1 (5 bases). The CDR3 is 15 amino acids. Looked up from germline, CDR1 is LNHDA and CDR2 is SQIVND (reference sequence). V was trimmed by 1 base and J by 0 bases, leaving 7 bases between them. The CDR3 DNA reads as TGTGCCAGTAGTATAGGACAGTTTAGCAATCAGCCCCAGCATTTT. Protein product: CASSIGQFSNQPQHF.

DNA for the CDR3: TGTGCCAGCAGTAACGGACAGGGGGCCAATCAGCCCCAGCATTTT. As protein: CASSNGQGANQPQHF. The chain joins TRBV2 to TRBJ1-5; 11 bases are a match to TRBD1. The V gene's germline CDR1 is SNHLY and CDR2 FYNNEI. The CDR3 is 15 residues long. J lost 3 bases, V lost 5 bases, and 3 bases had no gene match.

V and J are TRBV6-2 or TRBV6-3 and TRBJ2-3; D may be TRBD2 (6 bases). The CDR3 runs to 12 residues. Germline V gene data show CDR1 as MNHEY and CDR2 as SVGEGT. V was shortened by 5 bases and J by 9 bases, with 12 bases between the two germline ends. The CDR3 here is CASSLLAQTQYF. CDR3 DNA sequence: TGTGCCAGCAGTCTACTAGCTCAGACGCAGTATTTT.

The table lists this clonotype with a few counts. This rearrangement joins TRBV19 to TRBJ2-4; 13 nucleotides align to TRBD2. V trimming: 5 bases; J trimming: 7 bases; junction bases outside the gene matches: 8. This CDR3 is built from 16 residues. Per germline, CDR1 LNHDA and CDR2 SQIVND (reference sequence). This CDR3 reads CASSVGLAGDRNIQYF. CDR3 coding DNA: TGTGCCAGTAGTGTTGGACTAGCGGGAGATAGGAACATTCAGTACTTC.

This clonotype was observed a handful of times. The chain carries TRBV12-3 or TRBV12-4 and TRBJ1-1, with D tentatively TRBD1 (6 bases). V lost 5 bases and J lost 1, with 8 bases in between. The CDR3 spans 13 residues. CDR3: CASSTTGNTEAFF. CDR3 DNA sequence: TGTGCCAGCAGTACGACAGGGAACACTGAAGCTTTCTTT.

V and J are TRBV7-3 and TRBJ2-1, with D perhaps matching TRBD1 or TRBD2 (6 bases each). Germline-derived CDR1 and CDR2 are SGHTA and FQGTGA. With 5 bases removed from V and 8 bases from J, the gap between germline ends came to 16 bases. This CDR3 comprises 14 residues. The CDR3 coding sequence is TGTGCCAGCAGCCCCGGGACAACTAGCCATGAGCAGTTCTTC. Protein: CASSPGTTSHEQFF.

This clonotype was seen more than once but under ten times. CDR3 sequence: CASSQRTGEGEQFF. The DNA for the CDR3 is TGTGCCAGCAGCCAAAGGACAGGGGAGGGTGAGCAGTTCTTC. This chain links TRBV3-1 with TRBJ2-1; TRBD1 matches at 9 bases. Germline assignment: CDR1 LGHDT and CDR2 YNNKEL (reference sequence). V lost 2 bases and J lost 9; bases outside the gene matches: 5. The CDR3 runs to 14 residues.

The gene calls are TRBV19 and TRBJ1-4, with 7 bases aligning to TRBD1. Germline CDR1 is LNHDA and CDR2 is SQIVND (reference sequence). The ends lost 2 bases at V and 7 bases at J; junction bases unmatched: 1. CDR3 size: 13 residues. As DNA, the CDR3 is TGTGCCAGTAGTATAACAGGGGCTGAAAAACTGTTTTTT. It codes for CASSITGAEKLFF. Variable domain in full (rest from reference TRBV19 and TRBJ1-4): DGGITQSPKYLFRKEGQNVTLSCEQNLNHDAMYWYRQDPGQGLRLIYYSQIVNDFQKGDIAEGYSVSREKKESFPLTVTSAQKNPTAFYLCASSITGAEKLFFGSGTQLSVL.

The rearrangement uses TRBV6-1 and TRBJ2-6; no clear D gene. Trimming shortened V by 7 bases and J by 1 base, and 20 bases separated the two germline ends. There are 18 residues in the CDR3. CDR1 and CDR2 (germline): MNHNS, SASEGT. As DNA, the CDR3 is TGTGCCAGCACCCGTCTCCTTCTCGCGCAATCTGGGGCCAACGTCCTGACTTTC. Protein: CASTRLLLAQSGANVLTF.

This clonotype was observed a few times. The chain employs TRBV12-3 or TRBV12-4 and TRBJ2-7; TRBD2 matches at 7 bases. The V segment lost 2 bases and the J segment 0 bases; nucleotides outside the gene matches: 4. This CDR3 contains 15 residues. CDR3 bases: TGTGCCAGCAGTTTACTCGGGGGGAGCTCCTACGAGCAGTACTTC. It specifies CASSLLGGSSYEQYF.

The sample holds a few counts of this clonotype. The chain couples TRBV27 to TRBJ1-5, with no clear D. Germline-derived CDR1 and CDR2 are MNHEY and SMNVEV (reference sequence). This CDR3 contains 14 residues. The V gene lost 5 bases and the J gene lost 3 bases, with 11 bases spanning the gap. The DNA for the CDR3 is TGTGCCAGCAGTGTCACCGGGCCCAATCAGCCCCAGCATTTT. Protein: CASSVTGPNQPQHF.